Listed here are 15 T cell receptor beta chains from one sample, sequenced in a study of T cell clones after liver transplantation. TCRdb keeps only in-frame clones here, not all; method: immunoSEQ multiplex PCR. Of 99,000 or so clones listed, 80% to 85% are singletons. The sample here was CD4+ T cells from blood, taken before liver transplant. All receptors come from a human donor who received a liver transplant.

This clone came up once. This chain connects TRBV19 to TRBJ2-2; TRBD1 matches at 8 bases. Trimming removed 2 bases from V and 7 bases from J; junction bases left unmatched: 6. The CDR3 consists of 15 residues. CDR1 LNHDA and CDR2 SQIVND come from the germline V gene (reference sequence). The CDR3 loop is CASSITGGSVGELFF. The DNA of the CDR3 is TGTGCCAGTAGTATAACAGGGGGTAGCGTCGGGGAGCTGTTTTTT.

The rearrangement links TRBV5-1 to TRBJ2-3; the match to TRBD2 covers 10 bases. V was clipped by 5 bases and J by 2 bases; unmatched bases: 11. The germline gives CDR1 SGHRS, CDR2 YFSETQ. The CDR3 totals 17 residues. CDR3 in amino acids: CASSQHRTSGDTDTQYF. The CDR3 DNA sequence: TGCGCCAGCAGTCAACACCGGACTAGCGGTGACACAGATACGCAGTATTTT.

The V call is TRBV6-6, the J call TRBJ1-1; 8 nucleotides match TRBD1. V shed 6 bases and J 4 bases; nucleotides not matched to a gene: 4. The CDR3 has 13 amino acids. Germline V gene data show CDR1 as MNHNY and CDR2 as SVGAGI (reference sequence). CDR3: CASRDRDGTEAFF. CDR3 in DNA: TGTGCCAGCAGGGACAGGGATGGCACTGAAGCTTTCTTT.

The chain links TRBV2 to TRBJ1-5; D unclear. CDR1 is SNHLY and CDR2 is FYNNEI in the germline V gene. The CDR3 totals 18 residues. V lost 3 bases, J lost 0 bases, and 18 bases lay in between. The CDR3 sequence: CASSDTVEGGYSNQPQHF. Written as DNA, the CDR3 is TGTGCCAGCAGTGATACGGTAGAGGGAGGTTATAGCAATCAGCCCCAGCATTTT.

In its sample, this clone was seen once. This sequence joins TRBV11-3 and TRBJ2-1, with 10 bases fitting TRBD1. The CDR3 is made up of 18 amino acids. Germline V gene lookup returns CDR1 SGHNT and CDR2 YENEEA. V trimming: 4 bases; J trimming: 7 bases; junction bases outside the gene matches: 16. CDR3 in amino acids: CASSSTNRWGQGFNEQFF. In DNA form, the CDR3 reads TGTGCCAGCAGCTCAACCAACAGATGGGGACAGGGGTTTAATGAGCAGTTCTTC. The variable domain in full, with the rest retrieved from reference TRBV11-3 and TRBJ2-1, is EAGVVQSPRYKIIEKKQPVAFWCNPISGHNTLYWYLQNLGQGPELLIRYENEEAVDDSQLPKDRFSAERLKGVDSTLKIQPAELGDSAVYLCASSSTNRWGQGFNEQFFGPGTRLTVL.

V and J are TRBV11-2 and TRBJ2-2; no firm D call. Germline CDR1 is SGHAT and CDR2 is FQNNGV. CDR3 length equals 13 residues. Trimming shortened V by 5 bases and J by 1 base, and 5 bases separated the two germline ends. The CDR3 nucleotides read TGTGCCAGCAGCCCTGGGAACACCGGGGAGCTGTTTTTT. It specifies CASSPGNTGELFF.

The chain employs TRBV19 and TRBJ2-1; 13 bases map to TRBD2. CDR3 length equals 17 residues. Germline values: CDR1 LNHDA, CDR2 SQIVND (reference sequence). V lost 5 bases, J lost 0 bases, and 4 bases stayed unmatched. CDR3 sequence (DNA): TGTGCCAGTAGTCGGACTAGCGGGGGAGTCTCCTACAATGAGCAGTTCTTC. Translating gives CASSRTSGGVSYNEQFF.

The chain uses TRBV11-3 and TRBJ2-3; D possibly matches TRBD1 or TRBD2 (5 bases each). The CDR3 has 15 residues. Per the germline V gene, CDR1 is SGHNT and CDR2 is YENEEA. Trimming shortened V by 5 bases and J by 3 bases, and 15 bases separated the two germline ends. DNA for the CDR3: TGTGCCAGCAGCCCCGGGGACCGGTCGACAGATACGCAGTATTTT. Amino acid sequence: CASSPGDRSTDTQYF.

This chain links TRBV7-2 with TRBJ1-4; D might be TRBD1 (5 bases). This CDR3 comprises 16 residues. Trimming removed 4 bases at V and 4 bases at J, with 16 bases between. From germline, CDR1 is SGHTA and CDR2 FQGNSA. The CDR3 nucleotides read TGTGCCAGCAGCTCAGGAGGGGTACAACTTAATGAAAAACTGTTTTTT. It translates to CASSSGGVQLNEKLFF.

This clone was observed once. V and J are TRBV9 and TRBJ2-7; D is undetermined. The V end lost 3 bases, the J end lost 5 bases, and 24 bases lay between the germline ends. From germline, CDR1 is SGDLS and CDR2 YYNGEE. This CDR3 comprises 17 residues. CDR3 DNA: TGTGCCAGCAGCGCAAGCCCGTCGGTTCACAGCCTCCACGAGCAGTACTTC. Translation gives CASSASPSVHSLHEQYF.

This clone occurred once. The rearrangement joins TRBV14 to TRBJ1-1, with D uncertain. This CDR3 comprises 13 residues. Trimming removed 8 bases from V and 4 bases from J, with 14 bases in between. Germline CDR1 SGHDN, CDR2 FVKESK. In DNA form, the CDR3 reads TGTGCCAGCTCAATAACGATGAGCACTGAAGCTTTCTTT. Translation gives CASSITMSTEAFF.

This chain joins TRBV2 and TRBJ2-2, with D hard to call. The ends were cut back, 4 bases at V and 7 bases at J, with 10 bases in the middle. The CDR3 has 13 amino acids. Germline V gives CDR1 SNHLY, CDR2 FYNNEI. In DNA, the CDR3 is TGTGCCAGCAGTGCCGCGAGCGTCGGGGAGCTGTTTTTT. The encoded protein is CASSAASVGELFF.

V usage is TRBV27 and J usage is TRBJ2-2, with 8 bases identical to TRBD1. The V gene end was trimmed by 6 bases and the J gene end by 4 bases; junction bases not matched to a gene: 7. There are 15 residues in the CDR3. Germline CDR1 is MNHEY and CDR2 is SMNVEV (reference sequence). In DNA, the CDR3 is TGTGCCAGCAGCACGGGACAGGTGTCCACCGGGGAGCTGTTTTTT. Amino acid sequence: CASSTGQVSTGELFF.

This clone has just a few counts. This chain connects TRBV12-5 to TRBJ1-5; weak D call: TRBD1 (5 bases). The V gene lost 4 bases and the J gene lost 4 bases, with 11 bases spanning the gap. The CDR3 sequence is 14 residues long. The germline CDR1 and CDR2 sequences are LGHNT and FRNRAP. CDR3 nucleotides: TGTGCTAGTGGTTCATTGACAGAAAATCAGCCCCAGCATTTT. Encoded protein: CASGSLTENQPQHF.

The V gene is TRBV7-8, the J gene TRBJ2-7; the D is unclear. V was cut by 5 bases and J by 1 base, with 12 bases left in between. In germline, CDR1 is SGHVS, CDR2 FQNEAQ. The CDR3 extends over 14 amino acids. Here the CDR3 DNA reads TGTGCCAGCAGCCCGAGCCTGGATTCCTACGAGCAGTACTTC. The encoded protein is CASSPSLDSYEQYF.